Below, 27 T cell receptor beta chains from the same sample are listed, as sequenced in a study of control samples from healthy donors and cancer patients. The method was immunoSEQ multiplex PCR; TCRdb's version includes in-frame clones alone and lacks a portion of them. The sample lists about 79,000 clones; 90% to 95% were seen once. Sequencing input: PBMCs. These receptors were obtained from a woman in her thirties or forties with lung cancer.

The CDR3 sequence is CASRSGTGDPGYTF. In nucleotides, the CDR3 is TGTGCCAGCAGATCCGGGACAGGGGATCCTGGCTACACCTTC. The V call is TRBV21-1, the J call TRBJ1-2; the table gives TRBD1 as D, unverified against the DNA. TRBV21-1 is flagged as a pseudogene. CDR3 size: 14 residues.

The V gene is TRBV19, the J gene TRBJ1-2, with D maybe TRBD1 (6 bases). The CDR3 extends over 14 amino acids. Trimming cost V 7 bases and J 8 bases, with 20 bases left between them. CDR1 LNHDA and CDR2 SQIVND come from the germline V gene (reference sequence). The CDR3 loop reads CASIPSYRDAGYTF. CDR3 DNA sequence: TGTGCCAGTATCCCCTCATACAGGGACGCGGGCTACACCTTC.

V and J are TRBV4-1 and TRBJ1-2; D is ambiguous. This CDR3 contains 15 residues. V was shortened by 1 base and J by 8 bases, with 17 bases between the two germline ends. The V gene's germline CDR1 is MGHRA and CDR2 YSYEKL. CDR3 coding DNA: TGCGCCAGCAGCCAAGTCGGCCCTCTGCTCACGGGCTACACCTTC. As protein: CASSQVGPLLTGYTF.

The chain joins TRBV18 to TRBJ1-1; tentative D call: TRBD1 (6 bases). The CDR3 is 16 amino acids. The ends were cut back, 0 bases at V and 0 bases at J, with 11 bases in the middle. The germline CDR1 and CDR2 sequences are KGHSH and LQKENI. The CDR3 nucleotides are TGTGCCAGCTCACCACCGGGGACAAGGGTGAACACTGAAGCTTTCTTT. Protein: CASSPPGTRVNTEAFF.

V gene TRBV2 combines with J gene TRBJ2-4; D is uncertain. CDR1 and CDR2 (germline): SNHLY, FYNNEI. Trimming took off 7 bases at V and 8 bases at J, with 9 bases between the two ends. The CDR3 loop spans 11 amino acids. The CDR3, as DNA: TGTGCCAGCAAAGAGCAAGACATTCAGTACTTC. Its translation is CASKEQDIQYF.

This chain links TRBV27 with TRBJ2-5; TRBD1 matches at 8 bases. V lost 5 bases and J lost 1; bases outside the gene matches: 6. CDR3 size: 15 residues. Germline CDR1 and CDR2: MNHEY and SMNVEV (reference sequence). The DNA for the CDR3 is TGTGCCAGCAGTGACGGACAGGGCGTCCAAGAGACCCAGTACTTC. Translation: CASSDGQGVQETQYF.

The chain couples TRBV5-1 to TRBJ1-1; no clear D gene. This CDR3 has 18 amino acids. Germline values: CDR1 SGHRS, CDR2 YFSETQ. With 2 bases removed from V and 4 bases from J, the gap between germline ends came to 24 bases. CDR3: CASSLRSRTVRSITEAFF. The CDR3 nucleotides read TGCGCCAGCAGCTTACGGTCGAGAACAGTCAGGTCGATCACTGAAGCTTTCTTT.

This chain joins TRBV11-2 and TRBJ1-1; 7 nucleotides agree with TRBD1. Germline CDR1 SGHAT, CDR2 FQNNGV. The J segment lost 4 bases and the V segment lost 5 bases, leaving 7 bases of the junction unmatched. This CDR3 contains 14 residues. The chain's CDR3 is CASSPQGGGTEAFF. CDR3 DNA: TGTGCCAGCAGCCCTCAGGGGGGAGGCACTGAAGCTTTCTTT.

The chain uses TRBV11-3 and TRBJ2-7, with a tentative D call TRBD2 (7 bases). Germline V gives CDR1 SGHNT, CDR2 YENEEA. V was cut by 0 bases and J by 6 bases, with 15 bases left in between. The CDR3 has 15 amino acids. The CDR3 reads CASSLDYGGAREQYF. The CDR3 DNA reads TGTGCCAGCAGCTTAGATTATGGGGGGGCCCGCGAGCAGTACTTC.

CDR3 in DNA: TGTGCCAGCAGTTACGGCAGGGGTGGCGATGAGCAGTTCTTC. It is translated as CASSYGRGGDEQFF. V usage is TRBV6-5 and J usage is TRBJ2-1; weak D call: TRBD1 (6 bases). V was shortened by 2 bases and J by 8 bases, with 13 bases between the two germline ends. CDR1 and CDR2 from the germline V gene are MNHEY and SVGAGI. The CDR3 is 14 amino acids.

The chain carries TRBV29-1 and TRBJ1-2, with D possibly TRBD1 on 5 matching bases. V lost 4 bases and J 0 bases, leaving 15 bases between the germline ends. The CDR3 spans 15 residues. The germline gives CDR1 SQVTM, CDR2 ANQGSEA. CDR3 amino acids: CSVVGVAGANYGYTF. The CDR3 bases are TGCAGCGTTGTAGGGGTTGCAGGTGCTAACTATGGCTACACCTTC.

This clone was detected only once. The chain employs TRBV7-9 and TRBJ2-3; D is undetermined. CDR1 and CDR2 from the germline V gene are SEHNR and FQNEAQ (reference sequence). The CDR3 contains 15 residues. V was cut by 5 bases and J by 2 bases, with 14 bases left in between. CDR3 DNA sequence: TGTGCCAGCAGCCCCCGCCCGACACTCACAGATACGCAGTATTTT. Its protein product is CASSPRPTLTDTQYF.

This chain uses TRBV18 with TRBJ1-3; 7 nucleotides line up with TRBD1. The junction had 8 bases not matched to a gene; V was cut back by 4 bases and J by 2 bases. The CDR3 loop spans 16 amino acids. Germline-derived CDR1 and CDR2 are KGHSH and LQKENI. The CDR3 reads CASSREQGSPGNTIYF. CDR3 in DNA: TGTGCCAGCTCACGAGAACAGGGGAGTCCTGGAAACACCATATATTTT. Based on the CDR3 plus reference TRBV18 and TRBJ1-3, the full variable domain is NAGVMQNPRHLVRRRGQEARLRCSPMKGHSHVYWYRQLPEEGLKFMVYLQKENIIDESGMPKERFSAEFPKEGPSILRIQQVVRGDSAAYFCASSREQGSPGNTIYFGEGSWLTVV.

The chain carries TRBV15 and TRBJ2-7, with 7 bases identical to TRBD1. V shed 0 bases, J shed 3 bases, and the junction held 5 bases outside the gene matches. This CDR3 is 15 amino acids long. The germline V gene encodes CDR1 LNHNV and CDR2 YYDKDF (reference sequence). CDR3 nucleotide sequence: TGTGCCACCAGCAGAGATCTCGGGACAGTCTACGAGCAGTACTTC. As protein: CATSRDLGTVYEQYF.

This clone was observed a single time. The chain joins TRBV7-9 to TRBJ2-3; TRBD2 aligns across 8 bases. Germline V lookup: CDR1 SEHNR, CDR2 FQNEAQ (reference sequence). With 5 bases clipped from V and 6 bases from J, the junction kept 16 bases outside the gene matches. The CDR3 consists of 17 residues. CDR3: CASSPRPGLVGPDTQYF. In nucleotides, the CDR3 is TGTGCCAGCAGCCCCCGCCCGGGACTAGTGGGCCCGGATACGCAGTATTTT.

V usage is TRBV3-1 (or the pseudogene TRBV3-2) and J usage is TRBJ1-4; D gene uncertain. Germline V CDR1 and CDR2: LGHDT, YNNKEL (reference sequence). This CDR3 spans 12 amino acids. V lost 4 bases and J 6 bases, leaving 6 bases between the germline ends. The CDR3 DNA is TGTGCCAGCAGCCCAGACGATGAAAAACTGTTTTTT. Its translation is CASSPDDEKLFF.

The chain couples TRBV6-4 to TRBJ2-3, with a weak D call TRBD2 (7 bases). The CDR3 is 15 amino acids. Germline CDR1 reads MRHNA; CDR2 reads SNTAGT. Trimming shortened V by 0 bases and J by 4 bases, and 11 bases separated the two germline ends. The CDR3 reads CASSDSKGGADTQYF. As DNA, the CDR3 is TGTGCCAGCAGTGACTCGAAGGGGGGGGCAGATACGCAGTATTTT.

CDR3 in DNA: TGTGCCAGCAGTGACTCGGCGGATAGCAATCAGCCCCAGCATTTT. Its protein product is CASSDSADSNQPQHF. The chain recombines TRBV6-4 with TRBJ1-5; no clear D. Trimming shortened V by 0 bases and J by 0 bases, and 6 bases separated the two germline ends. CDR3 length: 15 amino acids. Germline CDR1 is MRHNA and CDR2 is SNTAGT.

The J gene is TRBJ1-1, the V gene TRBV19, with D possibly being TRBD1 (6 bases). The CDR3 runs 13 residues. The germline V gene encodes CDR1 LNHDA and CDR2 SQIVND (reference sequence). Trimming removed 5 bases from V and 3 bases from J, with 10 bases in between. The CDR3 loop is CASSQYRDTEAFF. CDR3 sequence (DNA): TGTGCCAGTAGTCAATACAGGGACACTGAAGCTTTCTTT. Based on the CDR3 plus reference TRBV19 and TRBJ1-1, the full variable domain is DGGITQSPKYLFRKEGQNVTLSCEQNLNHDAMYWYRQDPGQGLRLIYYSQIVNDFQKGDIAEGYSVSREKKESFPLTVTSAQKNPTAFYLCASSQYRDTEAFFGQGTRLTVV.

The chain uses TRBV9 and TRBJ2-7, with D possibly TRBD1 on 6 matching bases. CDR1 is SGDLS and CDR2 is YYNGEE in the germline V gene. The germline V and J ends were trimmed by 1 base and 2 bases, with 13 bases remaining between them. The CDR3 has 15 amino acids. The CDR3 DNA reads as TGTGCCAGCAGCGTAAACCAGGGGTCACCCTACGAGCAGTACTTC. Its protein is CASSVNQGSPYEQYF.

This clone was recorded once. The chain couples TRBV11-2 to TRBJ2-1; maybe TRBD2 (5 bases). The CDR3 extends over 14 amino acids. Germline-derived CDR1 and CDR2 are SGHAT and FQNNGV. The ends were cut back, 7 bases at V and 3 bases at J, with 13 bases in the middle. This CDR3 reads CASTPSNIYNEQFF. CDR3 in DNA: TGTGCCAGCACCCCTAGCAACATCTACAATGAGCAGTTCTTC.

This sequence joins TRBV5-5 and TRBJ2-3; D is perhaps TRBD1 (5 bases). The germline V gene encodes CDR1 SGHKS and CDR2 YYEKEE (reference sequence). CDR3 length: 12 amino acids. Trimming removed 4 bases from V and 6 bases from J, with 9 bases in between. The CDR3 here is CASSPKGDTQYF. In DNA, the CDR3 is TGTGCCAGCAGCCCCAAGGGGGATACGCAGTATTTT.

The J gene is TRBJ1-4, the V gene TRBV19, with D perhaps TRBD1 (5 bases). Deletions cut 5 bases from V and 8 bases from J, with 12 bases between. CDR1 is LNHDA and CDR2 is SQIVND in the germline V gene (reference sequence). The CDR3 covers 13 residues. The CDR3 DNA reads as TGTGCCAGTAGTCCCGGGGGGAGAGAAAAACTGTTTTTT. Translation gives CASSPGGREKLFF. The variable domain in full, completed from reference TRBV19 and TRBJ1-4, reads DGGITQSPKYLFRKEGQNVTLSCEQNLNHDAMYWYRQDPGQGLRLIYYSQIVNDFQKGDIAEGYSVSREKKESFPLTVTSAQKNPTAFYLCASSPGGREKLFFGSGTQLSVL.

As regards this clone: This sample also contains other DNA sequences that code for the same CDR3. The chain recombines TRBV2 with TRBJ2-1, with 10 bases identical to TRBD2. The V and J ends lost 9 bases and 9 bases, in that order; junction bases with no gene match: 11. Germline-derived CDR1 and CDR2 are SNHLY and FYNNEI. There are 14 residues in the CDR3. The CDR3 coding sequence is TGTGCCAGTAGCGTTAGCGGGGGGCAGGTTGAGCAGTTCTTC. This gives the protein CASSVSGGQVEQFF.

The chain employs TRBV5-1 and TRBJ2-1; D remains ambiguous. Germline V gene data show CDR1 as SGHRS and CDR2 as YFSETQ. The CDR3 contains 12 residues. V gave up 7 bases and J gave up 10 bases, with 15 bases separating them. CDR3 sequence reads: CASWGSAGEQFF. The CDR3 nucleotides read TGCGCCAGCTGGGGTTCCGCCGGCGAGCAGTTCTTC. The whole variable domain, remainder taken from reference TRBV5-1 and TRBJ2-1, is KAGVTQTPRYLIKTRGQQVTLSCSPISGHRSVSWYQQTPGQGLQFLFEYFSETQRNKGNFPGRFSGRQFSNSRSEMNVSTLELGDSALYLCASWGSAGEQFFGPGTRLTVL.

The CDR3 spells CASSRGQSPEAFF. CDR3 sequence (DNA): TGCGCCAGCAGTAGAGGACAGAGCCCTGAAGCTTTCTTT. The chain recombines TRBV5-1 with TRBJ1-1; D might be TRBD1 (6 bases). Looked up from germline, CDR1 is SGHRS and CDR2 is YFSETQ. The CDR3 loop spans 13 amino acids. Trimming removed 5 bases from V and 6 bases from J, with 14 bases in between. Drawing the rest from reference TRBV5-1 and TRBJ1-1, the complete variable domain is KAGVTQTPRYLIKTRGQQVTLSCSPISGHRSVSWYQQTPGQGLQFLFEYFSETQRNKGNFPGRFSGRQFSNSRSEMNVSTLELGDSALYLCASSRGQSPEAFFGQGTRLTVV.

The chain joins TRBV2 to TRBJ1-5; D gene ambiguous. The germline V gene encodes CDR1 SNHLY and CDR2 FYNNEI. The V end was cut by 7 bases, the J end by 0 bases, with 10 bases between. CDR3 length: 14 amino acids. The CDR3 DNA is TGTGCCAGCACCGGGTCTTATAGCAATCAGCCCCAGCATTTT. It is translated as CASTGSYSNQPQHF.